Listed here is a single T cell receptor (beta chain). Its cognate antigen is unknown. V lost 3 bases to trimming and J lost 2 bases, with 16 bases between them. Germline CDR1 SGHDN, CDR2 FVKESK. This CDR3 comprises 16 residues. TCRdb re-called the reads through MiXCR, storing one row per CDR3 protein. The sample lists about 260,000 distinct CDR3 sequences, roughly 13% seen once, with about 8.7% in the top ten. The entry originates in a study of T cell repertoires in cytomegalovirus infection. Study-level information: Both CMV infection and a matching HLA type were indicated by public TCR beta signatures. Study-wide findings and caveats: The response measured ex vivo was dominated by TCR beta clonotypes (HLA-C-restricted and CMV-specific). The cumulative frequency of public TCR beta families distinguished individuals who carried CMV together with the relevant HLA.

This receptor was identified in a human donor in good health (CMV status not recorded). Some clones in this sample may be carry-over from other donors' samples. The J gene is TRBJ1-1, the V gene TRBV14, with D possibly being TRBD1 (5 bases). The sample taken for sequencing was PBMCs. The CDR3 loop is CASSHALGTANTEAFF. The DNA of the CDR3 is TGTGCCAGCAGCCACGCTCTAGGGACCGCTAACACTGAAGCTTTCTTT.